This is a list of T cell receptor beta chains from one sample in a study of blood T cells in healthy people across ages. TCRdb used MiXCR to reprocess the 5' RACE reads, holding one entry per CDR3 protein. The table shows roughly 1.6 million distinct CDR3 sequences, with almost 35% occurring only once. Sequenced input: blood. These receptors were obtained from a woman between 25 and 40 years old in good health. Each CDR3 is given with its conserved first and last residue. The D gene is left open where the match is weak. Where a row states a size, it is once, few, many or the class of an expanded clone; other rows omit it.

J,size,V,D,CDR3,DNA
TRBJ1-2,.,TRBV10-2,.,CASRTDNGYTF,TGCGCCAGCAGAACAGATAATGGCTACACCTTC
TRBJ2-1,.,TRBV2,.,CASSESVAYNEQFF,TGTGCCAGCAGTGAGTCGGTGGCCTACAATGAGCAGTTCTTC
TRBJ2-7,.,TRBV9,.,CASSQIRGGEQYF,TGTGCCAGCAGCCAAATTCGAGGGGGCGAGCAGTACTTC
TRBJ1-5,.,TRBV20-1,TRBD1,CSGTGYGNQPQHF,TGCAGTGGGACAGGGTACGGCAATCAGCCCCAGCATTTT
TRBJ2-7,few,TRBV27,.,CASSLEQGRGEQYF,TGTGCCAGCAGTTTAGAACAGGGGAGGGGCGAGCAGTACTTC
TRBJ2-7,many,TRBV10-3,.,CAISEWPGEDYEQYF,TGTGCCATCAGTGAGTGGCCAGGGGAGGACTACGAGCAGTACTTC
TRBJ2-7,few,TRBV28,TRBD1,CASNRQGAIYEQYF,TGTGCCAGCAATCGACAGGGGGCTATCTACGAGCAGTACTTC
TRBJ1-2,.,TRBV29-1,.,CSVDGWNYGYTF,TGCAGCGTTGATGGCTGGAACTATGGCTACACCTTC
TRBJ1-6,.,TRBV20-1,.,CSANTQGSPLHF,TGCAGTGCTAATACTCAGGGGTCACCCCTCCACTTT
TRBJ2-1,few,TRBV5-6,TRBD1,CASSWGVGQGGNEQFF,TGTGCCAGCAGCTGGGGGGTTGGACAGGGAGGCAATGAGCAGTTCTTC
TRBJ2-7,.,TRBV27,.,CASRTFRGTYEQYF,TGTGCCAGCAGGACCTTTCGAGGTACCTACGAGCAGTACTTC
TRBJ2-2,.,TRBV6-6,TRBD1,CASSYSKGQGNTGELFF,TGTGCCAGCAGTTACTCGAAGGGACAGGGAAACACCGGGGAGCTGTTTTTT
TRBJ2-3,.,TRBV20-1,.,CSAQPPGRITDTQYF,TGCAGTGCACAACCTCCGGGACGCATCACAGATACGCAGTATTTT
TRBJ2-1,many,TRBV29-1,TRBD1,CSVEKDRGGFREQFF,TGCAGCGTTGAAAAGGACAGGGGGGGTTTCAGGGAGCAGTTCTTC
TRBJ2-3,.,TRBV4-1,TRBD2,CASSQSGTSGGTTDTQYF,TGCGCCAGCAGCCAATCAGGGACTAGCGGGGGAACCACAGATACGCAGTATTTT
TRBJ2-5,.,TRBV11-3,TRBD2,CASSGSTSGEEGVQETQYF,TGTGCCAGCAGCGGGTCGACTAGCGGGGAAGAGGGGGTCCAAGAGACCCAGTACTTC
TRBJ2-1,.,TRBV9,.,CASSASSGSEQFF,TGTGCCAGCAGCGCTTCTTCGGGGAGTGAGCAGTTCTTC
TRBJ1-3,.,TRBV25-1,TRBD1,CASSGFTGTGASGNTIYF,TGTGCCAGCAGTGGGTTCACCGGGACAGGGGCATCTGGAAACACCATATATTTT
TRBJ2-7,.,TRBV5-5,.,CASSSPGPCYEQYF,TGTGCCAGCAGCTCACCGGGACCCTGCTACGAGCAGTACTTC
TRBJ1-2,few,TRBV20-1,.,CLPQPGIDYGYTF,TGCCTACCCCAGCCGGGGATAGACTATGGCTACACCTTC
TRBJ1-6,.,TRBV7-9,.,CASNLNIGSPLHF,TGTGCCAGCAACCTTAATATAGGTTCACCCCTCCACTTT
TRBJ1-1,.,TRBV28,.,CASRWAGNTEAFF,TGTGCCAGCAGGTGGGCTGGGAACACTGAAGCTTTCTTT
TRBJ1-1,few,TRBV12-3/TRBV12-4,.,CASTPGEVNTEAFF,TGTGCCAGCACCCCTGGGGAGGTGAACACTGAAGCTTTCTTT
TRBJ1-3,.,TRBV12-3/TRBV12-4,.,CASSFWGRENTIYF,TGTGCCAGCAGTTTTTGGGGTCGAGAAAACACCATATATTTT
TRBJ1-6,.,TRBV6-5,TRBD1,CASSTTGQGASPLHF,TGTGCCAGCAGTACGACGGGACAGGGGGCCTCACCCCTCCACTTT
TRBJ1-2,.,TRBV20-1,.,CSARVQYGYTF,TGCAGTGCTAGAGTCCAGTATGGCTACACCTTC
TRBJ2-1,few,TRBV20-1,.,CSAREGSGNEQFF,TGCAGTGCTCGAGAGGGTTCTGGCAATGAGCAGTTCTTC
TRBJ2-1,few,TRBV5-1,.,CASSLELAYNEQFF,TGCGCCAGCAGCTTGGAGCTGGCTTACAATGAGCAGTTCTTC
TRBJ2-1,.,TRBV7-9,TRBD2,CASSPRWASGSYNEQFF,TGTGCCAGCAGCCCGAGGTGGGCTAGCGGGAGTTACAATGAGCAGTTCTTC
TRBJ2-7,few,TRBV3-1,.,CASSQGPGGLEQYF,TGTGCCAGCAGCCAAGGACCCGGGGGCCTCGAGCAGTACTTC
TRBJ1-5,.,TRBV7-2,.,CASSLGKNQPQHF,TGTGCCAGCAGCTTAGGCAAGAATCAGCCCCAGCATTTT